This T cell receptor (beta chain) was captured in a study of vaccination effects on CD4 cells after COVID-19. Study summary: The vaccine given was either BNT162b2 or mRNA-1273, in two doses. Study outcomes and limitations: Vaccine-induced clones in healthy vaccinees cross-reacted with common cold coronaviruses in only 1 of 255 cases.

Generated by immunoSEQ multiplex PCR, the TCRdb table keeps only in-frame clones and is missing some. Of 20,000 or so clones detected, over 70% appear once; the ten largest clones hold roughly 10%. This clone came up once. Its specificity is unknown. Viral peptide pool expansion of antigen-specific CD4+ T cells preceded sequencing in the ViraFEST assay. Investigators separated out CD4+ T cells once less than 11 days of culture had passed. This CDR3 has 14 amino acids. Between the trimmed V and J ends, which lost 1 base and 0 bases, there was a span of 4 bases. Germline V gives CDR1 SGHTA, CDR2 FQGNSA. The receptor was isolated from a human donor who received a COVID-19 vaccine. The sample here was CD4+ T cells from PBMCs cultured with HCoV-229E spike peptides, taken before COVID-19 vaccination. This chain uses TRBV7-2 with TRBJ1-5; unclear D gene. CDR3 nucleotide sequence: TGTGCCAGCAGCTTAGAATATAGCAATCAGCCCCAGCATTTT. It is translated as CASSLEYSNQPQHF.